This T cell receptor (beta chain) was obtained from a study of CD8 T cells in ankylosing spondylitis. The authors made TCR beta libraries by quantitative 5'-RACE with molecular barcodes. One entry per CDR3 protein, called by TCRdb with MiXCR from the 5' RACE reads. The sample carries about 450,000 distinct CDR3 sequences, 25% to 30% recorded once. Notes on the study in general: Seemingly characteristic of ankylosing spondylitis blood was a TCR beta motif consisting of about 8 highly homologous variants. In synovial fluid and blood from reactive arthritis, some motif variants were previously reported.

V was cut by 0 bases and J by 1 base, with 9 bases left in between. CDR1 is SGHRS, CDR2 YFSETQ, per germline. The CDR3 spans 15 residues. Worth noting for this clonotype: Its cognate antigen is unknown.

The specimen sequenced was blood, either unsorted or a sorted T cell fraction (not recorded which). J is TRBJ2-3 and V is TRBV5-1; D uncertain. The sequence was obtained from a male donor with ankylosing spondylitis. DNA of the CDR3: TGCGCCAGCAGCTTGGGGGGATATGGCACAGATACGCAGTATTTT. This sequence encodes CASSLGGYGTDTQYF. The full variable domain, rest sourced from reference TRBV5-1 and TRBJ2-3, is KAGVTQTPRYLIKTRGQQVTLSCSPISGHRSVSWYQQTPGQGLQFLFEYFSETQRNKGNFPGRFSGRQFSNSRSEMNVSTLELGDSALYLCASSLGGYGTDTQYFGPGTRLTVL.